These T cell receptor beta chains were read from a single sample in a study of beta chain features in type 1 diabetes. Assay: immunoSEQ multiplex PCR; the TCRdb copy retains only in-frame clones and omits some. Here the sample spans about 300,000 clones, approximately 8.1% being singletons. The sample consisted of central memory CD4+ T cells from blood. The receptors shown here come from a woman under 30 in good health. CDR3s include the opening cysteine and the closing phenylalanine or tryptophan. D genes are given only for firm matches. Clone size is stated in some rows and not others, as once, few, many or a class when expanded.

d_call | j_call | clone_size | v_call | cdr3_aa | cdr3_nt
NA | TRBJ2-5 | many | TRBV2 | CASSEEGRGTQYF | TGTGCCAGCAGTGAAGAGGGACGGGGGACCCAGTACTTC
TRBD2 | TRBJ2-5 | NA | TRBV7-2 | CASSLVGLEETQYF | TGTGCCAGCAGCTTAGTCGGACTAGAAGAGACCCAGTACTTC
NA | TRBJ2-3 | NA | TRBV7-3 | CASSSRAWDTQYF | TGTGCCAGCAGCTCAAGGGCATGGGATACGCAGTATTTT
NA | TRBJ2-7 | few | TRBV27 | CASSYHRNSYEQYF | TGTGCCAGCAGTTACCACAGGAACTCCTACGAGCAGTACTTC
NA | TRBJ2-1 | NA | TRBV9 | CASSPGISTLGRSYNEQFF | TGTGCCAGCAGCCCCGGGATCTCGACTTTGGGTAGGTCCTACAATGAGCAGTTCTTC
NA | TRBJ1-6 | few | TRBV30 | CAWKGTLDSPLHF | TGTGCCTGGAAAGGGACCTTAGATTCACCCCTCCACTTT
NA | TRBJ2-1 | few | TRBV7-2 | CASSLAPTGSYNEQFF | TGTGCCAGCAGCTTAGCTCCCACAGGGTCCTACAATGAGCAGTTCTTC
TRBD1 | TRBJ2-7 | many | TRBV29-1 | CSAGTDRPYEQYF | TGCAGCGCCGGGACAGACAGGCCCTACGAGCAGTACTTC
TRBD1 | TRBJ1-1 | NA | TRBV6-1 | CASSRQGDTEAFF | TGTGCCAGCAGCAGACAGGGGGACACTGAAGCTTTCTTT
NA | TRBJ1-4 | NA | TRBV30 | CAGQPDKGLQNEKLFF | TGTGCCGGCCAACCGGATAAGGGACTTCAAAATGAAAAACTGTTTTTT
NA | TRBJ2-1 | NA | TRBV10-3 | CAISRGNEQFF | TGTGCCATCAGTAGGGGGAATGAGCAGTTCTTC
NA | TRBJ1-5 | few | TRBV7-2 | CASSSAGATNQPQHF | TGTGCCAGCAGCAGCGCGGGGGCCACCAATCAGCCCCAGCATTTT
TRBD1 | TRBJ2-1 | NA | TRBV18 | CASSPLQGDEQFF | TGTGCCAGCTCACCATTACAGGGGGATGAGCAGTTCTTC
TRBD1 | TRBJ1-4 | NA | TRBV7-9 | CASMFQGQNNEKLFF | TGTGCCAGCATGTTCCAGGGACAGAATAATGAAAAACTGTTTTTT
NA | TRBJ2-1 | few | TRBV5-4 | CASSYFSETEQFF | TGTGCCAGCAGCTACTTTTCGGAAACTGAGCAGTTCTTC
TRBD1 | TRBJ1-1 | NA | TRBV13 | CASSAPGQGVAFF | TGTGCCAGCAGCGCACCGGGACAGGGGGTAGCTTTCTTT
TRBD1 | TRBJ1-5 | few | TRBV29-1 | CSGTQGRGQPQHF | TGCAGCGGGACACAGGGGCGAGGTCAGCCCCAGCATTTT
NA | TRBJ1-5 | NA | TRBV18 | CASSPSGVGNQPQHF | TGTGCCAGCTCACCATCGGGGGTAGGGAATCAGCCCCAGCATTTT
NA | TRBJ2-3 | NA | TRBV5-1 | CASRKDHQGTDTQYF | TGCGCCAGCAGGAAGGACCACCAGGGCACAGATACGCAGTATTTT
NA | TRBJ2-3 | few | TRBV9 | CASSVDGGWTDTQYF | TGTGCCAGCAGCGTAGATGGGGGTTGGACAGATACGCAGTATTTT
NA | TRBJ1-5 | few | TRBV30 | CAWSSEARQPQHF | TGTGCCTGGAGTAGCGAGGCCCGCCAGCCCCAGCATTTT
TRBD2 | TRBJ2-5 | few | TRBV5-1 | CASSSTSGGMETQYF | TGCGCCAGCAGCTCCACTAGCGGGGGGATGGAGACCCAGTACTTC